Listed below are T cell receptor beta chains from one sample, sequenced in a study of Ad26.COV2.S vaccination and SARS-CoV-2 variants. Repertoires were generated with immunoSEQ multiplex PCR, while TCRdb's copy carries only in-frame clones and drops some. The sample has about 400,000 clones; approximately 87% are singletons. Sample: peripheral blood, taken in a trial of Ad26.COV2.S vaccine versus placebo. The receptors originated from a person aged 18-65 years who received the Ad26.COV2.S COVID-19 vaccine or a placebo. The CDR3 runs from the conserved cysteine through the conserved F or W. The order of the fields is clone size, J gene, D gene, V gene, CDR3 DNA, CDR3 protein. D genes are given only for firm matches. Clone size is shown for a subset of rows, as once, few, many or a class of expanded clone.

clone size: -; J gene: TRBJ2-1; D gene: -; V gene: TRBV27; CDR3 DNA: TGTGCCAGCAGTTTATACAGGCGCAATGAGCAGTTCTTC; CDR3 protein: CASSLYRRNEQFF
clone size: -; J gene: TRBJ1-4; D gene: -; V gene: TRBV11-2; CDR3 DNA: TGTGCCAGCAGCTTTGATATCAATGAAAAACTGTTTTTT; CDR3 protein: CASSFDINEKLFF
clone size: once; J gene: TRBJ2-1; D gene: -; V gene: TRBV7-8; CDR3 DNA: TGTGCCAGCAGCCCTGACTACGCCACAGACAATGAGCAGTTCTTC; CDR3 protein: CASSPDYATDNEQFF
clone size: -; J gene: TRBJ2-7; D gene: -; V gene: TRBV27; CDR3 DNA: TGTGCCAGCAGTTTCCGGCAGGGCGCCGGCGAGCAGTACTTC; CDR3 protein: CASSFRQGAGEQYF
clone size: -; J gene: TRBJ2-7; D gene: TRBD2; V gene: TRBV11-2; CDR3 DNA: TGTGCCAGCAGCTCGAGCGGGGGTTACTCCTTCTCCTACGAGCAGTACTTC; CDR3 protein: CASSSSGGYSFSYEQYF
clone size: -; J gene: TRBJ2-7; D gene: TRBD1; V gene: TRBV6-5; CDR3 DNA: TGTGCCAGCAAGGGGACAGGATCCTACGAGCAGTACTTC; CDR3 protein: CASKGTGSYEQYF
clone size: -; J gene: TRBJ2-1; D gene: -; V gene: TRBV6-2/TRBV6-3; CDR3 DNA: TGTGCCAGCAGCCGACTTCAGGAGCAGTTCTTC; CDR3 protein: CASSRLQEQFF
clone size: -; J gene: TRBJ1-4; D gene: -; V gene: TRBV27; CDR3 DNA: TGTGCCAGCAGGCAAAATGAAAAACTGTTTTTT; CDR3 protein: CASRQNEKLFF
clone size: -; J gene: TRBJ2-1; D gene: TRBD2; V gene: TRBV19; CDR3 DNA: TGTGCCAGTAGTATCCCCAGCGGGGGGAGGAATGAGCAGTTCTTC; CDR3 protein: CASSIPSGGRNEQFF
clone size: -; J gene: TRBJ2-1; D gene: -; V gene: TRBV4-1; CDR3 DNA: TGCGCCAGCAGCCCGAACCACATTGTAAACCCAGCCAATAGGGGGGCATACAATGAGCAGTTCTTC; CDR3 protein: CASSPNHIVNPANRGAYNEQFF
clone size: -; J gene: TRBJ2-5; D gene: -; V gene: TRBV7-2; CDR3 DNA: TGTGCCAGCAGCTTTACTCCGAGTTTCCAAGAGACCCAGTACTTC; CDR3 protein: CASSFTPSFQETQYF
clone size: -; J gene: TRBJ2-7; D gene: -; V gene: TRBV28; CDR3 DNA: TGTGCCAGCAGTTTAAAACGGACCTCCTACGAGCAGTACTTC; CDR3 protein: CASSLKRTSYEQYF
clone size: -; J gene: TRBJ2-3; D gene: TRBD2; V gene: TRBV6-2/TRBV6-3; CDR3 DNA: TGTGCCAGCAGCGTACTCCTTAGCGGGGGGGCGACAGATACGCAGTATTTT; CDR3 protein: CASSVLLSGGATDTQYF
clone size: once; J gene: TRBJ2-7; D gene: -; V gene: TRBV15; CDR3 DNA: TGTGCCACCAGCCCCTTCCCACAGTCTTACGAGCAGTACTTC; CDR3 protein: CATSPFPQSYEQYF
clone size: few; J gene: TRBJ1-4; D gene: -; V gene: TRBV4-3; CDR3 DNA: TGCGCCAGCAGCCTCAAACGGGGGCCCACAACTAATGAAAAACTGTTTTTT; CDR3 protein: CASSLKRGPTTNEKLFF
clone size: once; J gene: TRBJ2-1; D gene: TRBD2; V gene: TRBV9; CDR3 DNA: TGTGCCAGCAGCTCCGGGACTAGCGCATCCAATGAGCAGTTCTTC; CDR3 protein: CASSSGTSASNEQFF
clone size: once; J gene: TRBJ1-5; D gene: TRBD1; V gene: TRBV27; CDR3 DNA: TGTGCCAGCAGTTCGAACCGGGGACAGTATAGCAATCAGCCCCAGCATTTT; CDR3 protein: CASSSNRGQYSNQPQHF
clone size: once; J gene: TRBJ1-3; D gene: TRBD1; V gene: TRBV30; CDR3 DNA: TGTGCCTGGACTCGGACAGGGTCTGGAAACACCATATATTTT; CDR3 protein: CAWTRTGSGNTIYF
clone size: -; J gene: TRBJ1-1; D gene: -; V gene: TRBV30; CDR3 DNA: TGTGCCTGGAGGGTAACGACAGGGAACACTGAAGCTTTCTTT; CDR3 protein: CAWRVTTGNTEAFF
clone size: -; J gene: TRBJ1-4; D gene: -; V gene: TRBV2; CDR3 DNA: TGTGCCAGCAAACAGGGTCCGGAAAAACTGTTTTTT; CDR3 protein: CASKQGPEKLFF
clone size: -; J gene: TRBJ2-2; D gene: -; V gene: TRBV5-1; CDR3 DNA: TGCGCCAGCAGCCTGGCTGGTGGCTTAGCTGCCGGGGAGCTGTTTTTT; CDR3 protein: CASSLAGGLAAGELFF
clone size: once; J gene: TRBJ2-7; D gene: -; V gene: TRBV12-3/TRBV12-4; CDR3 DNA: TGTGCCAGCAGTTCCCTGGACTCCTACGAGCAGTACTTC; CDR3 protein: CASSSLDSYEQYF
clone size: -; J gene: TRBJ2-1; D gene: TRBD2; V gene: TRBV28; CDR3 DNA: TGTGCCAGCAGTTTAGCTAGCGGGGCGTACAATGAGCAGTTCTTC; CDR3 protein: CASSLASGAYNEQFF
clone size: -; J gene: TRBJ1-2; D gene: -; V gene: TRBV7-9; CDR3 DNA: TGTGCCAGCAGTTACATAGGGGGGAGCTATGGCTACACCTTC; CDR3 protein: CASSYIGGSYGYTF
clone size: -; J gene: TRBJ2-7; D gene: -; V gene: TRBV28; CDR3 DNA: TGTGCCAGCAGTTTGGGGACGAAGAGGTTCTACGAGCAGTACTTC; CDR3 protein: CASSLGTKRFYEQYF
clone size: once; J gene: TRBJ2-7; D gene: -; V gene: TRBV6-2/TRBV6-3; CDR3 DNA: TGTGCCAGCAGTCTCGCATTGCCCGGGGGCCAGACCTACGAGCAGTACTTC; CDR3 protein: CASSLALPGGQTYEQYF
clone size: -; J gene: TRBJ1-2; D gene: TRBD1; V gene: TRBV19; CDR3 DNA: TGTGCCAGTAGTGAGACAGGGATCTATGGCTACACCTTC; CDR3 protein: CASSETGIYGYTF
clone size: -; J gene: TRBJ2-3; D gene: -; V gene: TRBV24-1; CDR3 DNA: TGTGCCACCAGTAGCGGAAGCACAGATACGCAGTATTTT; CDR3 protein: CATSSGSTDTQYF
clone size: -; J gene: TRBJ2-3; D gene: -; V gene: TRBV19; CDR3 DNA: TGTGCCAGTAGTAAAGACAGCACAGATACGCAGTATTTT; CDR3 protein: CASSKDSTDTQYF
clone size: few; J gene: TRBJ2-1; D gene: TRBD1; V gene: TRBV7-8; CDR3 DNA: TGTGCCAGCACCCCTCCACCGGACAGGGCCGCCTACAATGAGCAGTTCTTC; CDR3 protein: CASTPPPDRAAYNEQFF
clone size: -; J gene: TRBJ2-3; D gene: TRBD1; V gene: TRBV25-1; CDR3 DNA: TGTGCCAGCAGTACCCGGGACAGGGGGCGAGTGACAGATACGCAGTATTTT; CDR3 protein: CASSTRDRGRVTDTQYF
clone size: -; J gene: TRBJ1-1; D gene: -; V gene: TRBV4-1; CDR3 DNA: TGCGCCAGCAGCACTCAGACAGGTAACACTGAAGCTTTCTTT; CDR3 protein: CASSTQTGNTEAFF
clone size: -; J gene: TRBJ2-7; D gene: -; V gene: TRBV6-5; CDR3 DNA: TGTGCCAGCAGTTGGACTCAGTCCTACGAGCAGTACTTC; CDR3 protein: CASSWTQSYEQYF
clone size: -; J gene: TRBJ1-3; D gene: -; V gene: TRBV9; CDR3 DNA: TGTGCCAGCTCCGCGAGGGCGGGAAACACCATATATTTT; CDR3 protein: CASSARAGNTIYF
clone size: -; J gene: TRBJ1-4; D gene: -; V gene: TRBV3-1/TRBV3-2; CDR3 DNA: TGTGCCAGCAGCTCCAGTGAAACTAATGAAAAACTGTTTTTT; CDR3 protein: CASSSSETNEKLFF
clone size: -; J gene: TRBJ1-2; D gene: -; V gene: TRBV11-2; CDR3 DNA: TGTGCCAGCAGTTTAGACGGCAGGGCAGGCTACACCTTC; CDR3 protein: CASSLDGRAGYTF
clone size: once; J gene: TRBJ2-7; D gene: -; V gene: TRBV10-2; CDR3 DNA: TGCGCCAGCAGTGAGGGCGCAGGAGCCTACGAGCAGTACTTC; CDR3 protein: CASSEGAGAYEQYF
clone size: -; J gene: TRBJ1-6; D gene: -; V gene: TRBV19; CDR3 DNA: TGTGCCAGTAGTATAGACGGACACCTGAGCTCCTATAATTCACCCCTCCACTTT; CDR3 protein: CASSIDGHLSSYNSPLHF
clone size: -; J gene: TRBJ2-7; D gene: -; V gene: TRBV2; CDR3 DNA: TGTGCCAGCAGTTGGATTATTAACGCCCCCTACGAGCAGTACTTC; CDR3 protein: CASSWIINAPYEQYF
clone size: -; J gene: TRBJ2-3; D gene: -; V gene: TRBV6-2/TRBV6-3; CDR3 DNA: TGTGCCAGCAGTGGGGGGTCAGATACGCAGTATTTT; CDR3 protein: CASSGGSDTQYF
clone size: -; J gene: TRBJ2-1; D gene: TRBD2; V gene: TRBV2; CDR3 DNA: TGTGCCAGCAGTGAAGTTTCCACTAGCGGGGGGCCCGAGTATTTCTACAATGAGCAGTTCTTC; CDR3 protein: CASSEVSTSGGPEYFYNEQFF
clone size: -; J gene: TRBJ2-3; D gene: -; V gene: TRBV7-8; CDR3 DNA: TGTGCCAGCAGCTTAGCTGATACGCAGTATTTT; CDR3 protein: CASSLADTQYF
clone size: -; J gene: TRBJ1-1; D gene: -; V gene: TRBV6-6; CDR3 DNA: TGTGCCAGCGGACCCGGAACAGGGACGAGTGAAGCTTTCTTT; CDR3 protein: CASGPGTGTSEAFF
clone size: -; J gene: TRBJ1-6; D gene: -; V gene: TRBV5-4; CDR3 DNA: TGTGCCAGCAGCTTGGGCGGTCGGGATTTATCACCCCTCCACTTT; CDR3 protein: CASSLGGRDLSPLHF
clone size: -; J gene: TRBJ1-3; D gene: -; V gene: TRBV28; CDR3 DNA: TGTGCCAGCAGTTTTCTTGACAGGACTACTGGAAACACCATATATTTT; CDR3 protein: CASSFLDRTTGNTIYF
clone size: -; J gene: TRBJ1-2; D gene: -; V gene: TRBV3-1/TRBV3-2; CDR3 DNA: TGTGCCAGCAGCCAAGAAGGCATGCCCAACTATGGCTACACCTTC; CDR3 protein: CASSQEGMPNYGYTF
clone size: -; J gene: TRBJ2-7; D gene: -; V gene: TRBV5-5; CDR3 DNA: TGTGCCAGCAGCTTGCAGGTCACCTACGAGCAGTACTTC; CDR3 protein: CASSLQVTYEQYF
clone size: -; J gene: TRBJ2-2; D gene: -; V gene: TRBV5-1; CDR3 DNA: TGCGCCAGCAGCTTGGAGGGTAGTCGGGACACCGGGGAGCTGTTTTTT; CDR3 protein: CASSLEGSRDTGELFF
clone size: once; J gene: TRBJ2-5; D gene: -; V gene: TRBV10-3; CDR3 DNA: TGTGCCATCAGTGTGGAAGAGACCCAGTACTTC; CDR3 protein: CAISVEETQYF
clone size: once; J gene: TRBJ1-2; D gene: -; V gene: TRBV28; CDR3 DNA: TGTGCCAGCAGTGCGCCCGCCCGGGGGGCTAACTATGGCTACACCTTC; CDR3 protein: CASSAPARGANYGYTF
clone size: -; J gene: TRBJ2-3; D gene: TRBD2; V gene: TRBV9; CDR3 DNA: TGTGCCAGCAGCTCGAGCGGGGGGGCCGGGGATACGCAGTATTTT; CDR3 protein: CASSSSGGAGDTQYF
clone size: once; J gene: TRBJ1-2; D gene: -; V gene: TRBV14; CDR3 DNA: TGTGCCAGCAGCCAAGATACCGGGGCTACTAACTATGGCTACACCTTC; CDR3 protein: CASSQDTGATNYGYTF
clone size: -; J gene: TRBJ2-4; D gene: -; V gene: TRBV7-3; CDR3 DNA: TGTGCCAGCAGCTTACCGACAGAACAGGAAAACATTCAGTACTTC; CDR3 protein: CASSLPTEQENIQYF
clone size: -; J gene: TRBJ1-4; D gene: -; V gene: TRBV4-3; CDR3 DNA: TGCGCCAGCAGCCAAGCAATAGGGCAGGGTGAAAAACTGTTTTTT; CDR3 protein: CASSQAIGQGEKLFF
clone size: -; J gene: TRBJ2-3; D gene: TRBD1; V gene: TRBV3-1/TRBV3-2; CDR3 DNA: TGTGCCAGCAGCCAAGTGGGGACAGGGAAGATGACAGATACGCAGTATTTT; CDR3 protein: CASSQVGTGKMTDTQYF
clone size: -; J gene: TRBJ2-2; D gene: -; V gene: TRBV27; CDR3 DNA: TGTGCCAGCCGTCCTGGGACAACCGGGGAGCTGTTTTTT; CDR3 protein: CASRPGTTGELFF
clone size: few; J gene: TRBJ1-5; D gene: -; V gene: TRBV7-9; CDR3 DNA: TGTGCCAGCAGCTTAGCTCGCAATCAGCCCCAGCATTTT; CDR3 protein: CASSLARNQPQHF
clone size: once; J gene: TRBJ2-7; D gene: -; V gene: TRBV7-9; CDR3 DNA: TGTGCCAGCAGCTTAGGGTCAGGGGCTGACTACGAGCAGTACTTC; CDR3 protein: CASSLGSGADYEQYF
clone size: -; J gene: TRBJ2-7; D gene: TRBD1; V gene: TRBV18; CDR3 DNA: TGTGCCAGCTCACCGGCGGGACAGGGTCGCTACGAGCAGTACTTC; CDR3 protein: CASSPAGQGRYEQYF
clone size: -; J gene: TRBJ1-2; D gene: -; V gene: TRBV6-2/TRBV6-3; CDR3 DNA: TGTGCCAGCAGTTATGGCGGCTATGGCTACACCTTC; CDR3 protein: CASSYGGYGYTF